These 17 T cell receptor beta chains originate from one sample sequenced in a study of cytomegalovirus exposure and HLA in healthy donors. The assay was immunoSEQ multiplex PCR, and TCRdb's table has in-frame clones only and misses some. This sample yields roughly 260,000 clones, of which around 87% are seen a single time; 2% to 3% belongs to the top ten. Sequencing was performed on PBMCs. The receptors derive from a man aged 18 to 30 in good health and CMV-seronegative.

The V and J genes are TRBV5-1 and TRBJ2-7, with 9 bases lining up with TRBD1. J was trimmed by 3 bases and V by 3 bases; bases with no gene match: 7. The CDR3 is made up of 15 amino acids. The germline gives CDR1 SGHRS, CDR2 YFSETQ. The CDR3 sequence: CASSSVRQGGYEQYF. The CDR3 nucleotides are TGCGCCAGCAGCTCTGTTCGACAGGGGGGCTACGAGCAGTACTTC.

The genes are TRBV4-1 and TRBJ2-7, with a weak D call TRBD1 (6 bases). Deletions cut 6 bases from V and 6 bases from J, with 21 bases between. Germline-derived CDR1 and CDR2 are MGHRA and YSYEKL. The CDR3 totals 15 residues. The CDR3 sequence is CASRLQGNDASEQYF. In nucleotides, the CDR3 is TGCGCCAGCAGACTACAGGGAAACGATGCTAGCGAGCAGTACTTC.

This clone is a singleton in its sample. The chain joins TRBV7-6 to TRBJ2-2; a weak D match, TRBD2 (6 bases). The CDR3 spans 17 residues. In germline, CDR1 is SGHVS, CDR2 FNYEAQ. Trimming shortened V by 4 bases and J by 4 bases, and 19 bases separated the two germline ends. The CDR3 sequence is CASSYEAPGLFTGELFF. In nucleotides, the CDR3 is TGTGCCAGCAGCTACGAAGCGCCGGGACTCTTCACCGGGGAGCTGTTTTTT.

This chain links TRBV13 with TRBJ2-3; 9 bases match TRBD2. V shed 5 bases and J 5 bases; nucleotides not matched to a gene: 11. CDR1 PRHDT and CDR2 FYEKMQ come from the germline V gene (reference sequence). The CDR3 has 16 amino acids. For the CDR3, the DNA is TGTGCCAGCAGCGAGGAAGCGGGAGGCGGAAGAGATACGCAGTATTTT. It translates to CASSEEAGGGRDTQYF.

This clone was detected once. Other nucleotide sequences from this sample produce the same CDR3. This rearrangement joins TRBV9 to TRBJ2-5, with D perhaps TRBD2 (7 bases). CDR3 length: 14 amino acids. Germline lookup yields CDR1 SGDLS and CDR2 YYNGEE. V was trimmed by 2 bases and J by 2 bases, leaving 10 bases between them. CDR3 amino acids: CASSVGGAQETQYF. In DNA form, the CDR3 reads TGTGCCAGCAGCGTTGGGGGGGCACAAGAGACCCAGTACTTC.

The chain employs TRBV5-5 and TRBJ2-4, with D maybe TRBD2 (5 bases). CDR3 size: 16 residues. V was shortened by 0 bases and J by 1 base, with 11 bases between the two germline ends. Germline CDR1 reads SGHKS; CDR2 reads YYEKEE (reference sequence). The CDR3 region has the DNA TGTGCCAGCAGCTTGGAAGGGAGCAGGGCCAAAAACATTCAGTACTTC. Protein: CASSLEGSRAKNIQYF.

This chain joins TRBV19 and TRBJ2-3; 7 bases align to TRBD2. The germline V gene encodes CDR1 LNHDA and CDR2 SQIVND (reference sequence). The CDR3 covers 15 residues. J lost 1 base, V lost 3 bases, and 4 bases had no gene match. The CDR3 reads CASSIRRGGTDTQYF. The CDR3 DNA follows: TGTGCCAGTAGTATCCGTCGGGGGGGCACAGATACGCAGTATTTT.

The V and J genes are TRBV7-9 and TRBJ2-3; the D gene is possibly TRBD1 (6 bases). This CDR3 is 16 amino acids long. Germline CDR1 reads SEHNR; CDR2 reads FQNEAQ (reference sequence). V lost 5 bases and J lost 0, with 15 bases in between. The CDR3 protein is CASSPMSGASTDTQYF. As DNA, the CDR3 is TGTGCCAGCAGCCCTATGTCAGGGGCCAGCACAGATACGCAGTATTTT.

The CDR3 DNA is TGTGCCAGCAGTGAACTAGGGCTAGCGGGATACGAGCAGTACTTC. Its protein is CASSELGLAGYEQYF. This chain uses TRBV6-1 with TRBJ2-7; TRBD2 matches at 9 bases. The CDR3 consists of 15 residues. Germline V gives CDR1 MNHNS, CDR2 SASEGT. V lost 2 bases to trimming and J lost 4 bases; unmatched junction nucleotides: 6.

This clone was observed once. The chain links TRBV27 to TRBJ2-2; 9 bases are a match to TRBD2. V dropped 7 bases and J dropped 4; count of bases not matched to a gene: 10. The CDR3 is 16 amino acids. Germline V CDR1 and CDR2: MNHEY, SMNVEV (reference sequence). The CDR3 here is CASNRMASGITGELFF. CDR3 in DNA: TGTGCCAGCAATAGAATGGCTAGCGGGATCACCGGGGAGCTGTTTTTT.

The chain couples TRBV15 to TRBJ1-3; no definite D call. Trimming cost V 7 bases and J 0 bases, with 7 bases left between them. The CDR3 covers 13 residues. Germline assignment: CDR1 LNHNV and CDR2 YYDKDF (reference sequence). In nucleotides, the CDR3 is TGTGCCACCACGCGAGTCTCTGGAAACACCATATATTTT. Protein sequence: CATTRVSGNTIYF.

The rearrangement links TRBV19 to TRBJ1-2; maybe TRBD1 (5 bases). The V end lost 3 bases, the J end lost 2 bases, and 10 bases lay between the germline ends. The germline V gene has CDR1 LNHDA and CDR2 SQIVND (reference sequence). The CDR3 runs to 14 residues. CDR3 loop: CASSIGRTNYGYTF. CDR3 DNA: TGTGCCAGTAGTATCGGACGGACAAACTATGGCTACACCTTC.

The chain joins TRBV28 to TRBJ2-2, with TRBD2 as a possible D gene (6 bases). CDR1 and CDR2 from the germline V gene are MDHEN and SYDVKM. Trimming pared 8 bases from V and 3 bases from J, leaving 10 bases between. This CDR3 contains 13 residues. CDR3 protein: CASGRWDTGELFF. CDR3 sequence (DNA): TGTGCCAGCGGGAGGTGGGACACCGGGGAGCTGTTTTTT.

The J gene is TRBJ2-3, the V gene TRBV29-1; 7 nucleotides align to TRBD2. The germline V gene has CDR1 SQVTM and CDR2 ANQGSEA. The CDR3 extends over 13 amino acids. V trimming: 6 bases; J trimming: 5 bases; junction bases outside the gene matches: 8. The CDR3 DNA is TGCAGCGTCCTTCGCGGGAGTGTAGATACGCAGTATTTT. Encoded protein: CSVLRGSVDTQYF.

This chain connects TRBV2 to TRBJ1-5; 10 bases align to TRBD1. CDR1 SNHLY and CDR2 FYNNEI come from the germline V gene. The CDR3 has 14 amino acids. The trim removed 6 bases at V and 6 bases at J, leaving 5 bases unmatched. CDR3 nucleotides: TGTGCCAGCAGCTCGACAGGGGGCCCTCAGCCCCAGCATTTT. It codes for CASSSTGGPQPQHF. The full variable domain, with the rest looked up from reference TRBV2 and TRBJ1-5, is EPEVTQTPSHQVTQMGQEVILRCVPISNHLYFYWYRQILGQKVEFLVSFYNNEISEKSEIFDDQFSVERPDGSNFTLKIRSTKLEDSAMYFCASSSTGGPQPQHFGDGTRLSIL.

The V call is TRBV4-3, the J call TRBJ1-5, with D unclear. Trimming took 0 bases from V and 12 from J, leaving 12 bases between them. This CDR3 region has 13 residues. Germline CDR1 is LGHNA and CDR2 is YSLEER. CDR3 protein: CASSQDSLGVQHF. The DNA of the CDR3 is TGCGCCAGCAGCCAAGATTCCCTCGGGGTCCAGCATTTT.

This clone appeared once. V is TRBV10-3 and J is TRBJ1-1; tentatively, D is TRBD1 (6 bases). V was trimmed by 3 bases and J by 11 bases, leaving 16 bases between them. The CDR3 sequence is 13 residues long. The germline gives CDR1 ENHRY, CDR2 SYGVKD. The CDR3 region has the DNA TGTGCCATCAGTGACCTACGGGACAAGATGGCTTTCTTT. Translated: CAISDLRDKMAFF.